Listed here are 30 T cell receptor beta chains from one sample, sequenced in a study of cytomegalovirus exposure and HLA in healthy donors. The PCR used 60 Vbeta and 13 Jbeta primers. The table came from immunoSEQ multiplex PCR; TCRdb's copy has only in-frame clones and leaves some out. In the table there are around 130,000 clones, about 80% of which are singletons. The sequencing sample was made of PBMCs. Receptor source: a girl aged 2-10 years in good health and CMV-seronegative.

This chain joins TRBV5-1 and TRBJ2-7; 13 bases are shared with TRBD2. This CDR3 region has 14 residues. Germline V gives CDR1 SGHRS, CDR2 YFSETQ. The ends lost 6 bases at V and 3 bases at J; junction bases unmatched: 3. This chain's CDR3 is CASTRTSGSYEQYF. CDR3 bases: TGCGCCAGCACCCGGACTAGCGGGAGCTACGAGCAGTACTTC.

The V gene is TRBV5-1, the J gene TRBJ2-5; D may be TRBD1 (6 bases). The DNA end is a closer match to TRBJ2-7, so the J assignment may be wrong. Germline loops: CDR1 SGHRS, CDR2 YFSETQ. CDR3 length equals 21 residues. CDR3 DNA: TGCGCCAGCAGCGCCCCCGGACAGTATTCCAAGAGTCCCCCCAGCTCCTACGAGCAGTACTTC. Amino acid sequence: CASSAPGQYSKSPPSSYEQYF.

The chain combines TRBV14 with TRBJ1-4; TRBD1 matches 8 bases. The CDR3 extends over 16 amino acids. J gave up 5 bases and V 4 bases, and 9 bases lay outside the gene matches. Germline-derived CDR1 and CDR2 are SGHDN and FVKESK. CDR3 in DNA: TGTGCCAGCAGCCGGACGGTTCCAGGGGGCAATGAAAAACTGTTTTTT. Protein: CASSRTVPGGNEKLFF.

V usage is TRBV9 and J usage is TRBJ2-7; D is ambiguous. Germline CDR1 is SGDLS and CDR2 is YYNGEE. This CDR3 has 14 residues. Deletions cut 2 bases from V and 3 bases from J, with 12 bases between. Written as DNA, the CDR3 is TGTGCCAGCAGCGTTTACCCATCTAACTACGAGCAGTACTTC. Residues: CASSVYPSNYEQYF.

V is TRBV28 and J is TRBJ2-2, with a tentative D call TRBD1 (6 bases). The V and J ends lost 3 bases and 2 bases respectively, with 13 bases between them. Germline V gives CDR1 MDHEN, CDR2 SYDVKM. There are 16 residues in the CDR3. The DNA of the CDR3 is TGTGCCAGCAGTTTGGTACTCAGGGGTAACACCGGGGAGCTGTTTTTT. It is translated as CASSLVLRGNTGELFF.

CDR3 sequence: CAWRAGQGIGTEAFF. In DNA form, the CDR3 reads TGTGCCTGGAGGGCAGGACAGGGGATAGGCACTGAAGCTTTCTTT. This chain uses TRBV30 with TRBJ1-1; 9 bases map to TRBD1. Losses at the gene ends were 3 bases for V and 4 bases for J; bases not matched to a gene: 9. Per the germline V gene, CDR1 is GTSNPN and CDR2 is SVGIG (reference sequence). This CDR3 has 15 amino acids.

This rearrangement joins TRBV11-2 to TRBJ1-2; possibly TRBD1 for D (5 bases). From germline, CDR1 is SGHAT and CDR2 FQNNGV. The CDR3 sequence is 12 residues long. V lost 5 bases, J lost 4 bases, and 8 bases lay in between. The CDR3: CASSTQGYGYTF. The DNA of the CDR3 is TGTGCCAGCAGCACTCAGGGCTATGGCTACACCTTC.

This clone was seen more than once but under ten times. This chain connects TRBV19 to TRBJ1-1; the D gene is possibly TRBD1 (5 bases). Trimming removed 1 base at V and 6 bases at J, with 9 bases between. Germline V gene data show CDR1 as LNHDA and CDR2 as SQIVND (reference sequence). The CDR3 sequence is 13 residues long. CDR3 residues: CASSIARGAEAFF. The CDR3, as DNA: TGTGCCAGTAGTATAGCACGGGGGGCTGAAGCTTTCTTT.

The rearrangement links TRBV5-4 to TRBJ2-5; 10 bases are a match to TRBD1. This CDR3 spans 15 amino acids. CDR1 is SGHNT, CDR2 YYREEE, per germline (reference sequence). With V trimmed by 3 bases and J by 5 bases, 7 bases remained unmatched. The CDR3: CASSSPGQGRETQYF. CDR3 DNA sequence: TGTGCCAGCAGCTCGCCGGGACAGGGGAGGGAGACCCAGTACTTC.

The chain employs TRBV29-1 and TRBJ1-5; possibly TRBD1 for D (5 bases). Germline-derived CDR1 and CDR2 are SQVTM and ANQGSEA. The CDR3 spans 14 residues. Trimming shortened V by 5 bases and J by 0 bases, and 11 bases separated the two germline ends. In DNA, the CDR3 is TGCAGCGTTCAACAGGAGAATAGCAATCAGCCCCAGCATTTT. It yields the protein CSVQQENSNQPQHF.

In its sample, this clone was seen a few times. V is TRBV5-1 and J is TRBJ2-1, with D perhaps TRBD2 (6 bases). This CDR3 spans 12 amino acids. Trimming cost V 4 bases and J 12 bases, with 14 bases left between them. The germline gives CDR1 SGHRS, CDR2 YFSETQ. The CDR3 region is CASSPGTWLQFF. CDR3 bases: TGCGCCAGCAGCCCCGGGACTTGGTTGCAGTTCTTC.

The chain links TRBV7-8 to TRBJ1-5, with D hard to call. The V and J ends lost 3 bases and 4 bases respectively, with 10 bases between them. Per germline, CDR1 SGHVS and CDR2 FQNEAQ. The CDR3 sequence is 14 residues long. The CDR3 bases are TGTGCCAGCAGCTTCGTCGGCGGGAATCAGCCCCAGCATTTT. It specifies CASSFVGGNQPQHF.

V and J are TRBV13 and TRBJ2-2; 7 nucleotides line up with TRBD2. The CDR3 consists of 15 residues. With V trimmed by 4 bases and J by 4 bases, 6 bases remained unmatched. From germline, CDR1 is PRHDT and CDR2 FYEKMQ (reference sequence). The CDR3: CASSSPAGRTGELFF. DNA for the CDR3: TGTGCCAGCAGCTCCCCAGCGGGGCGCACCGGGGAGCTGTTTTTT.

The table lists this clone with a count of one. The V call is TRBV15, the J call TRBJ2-3; no clear D. The CDR3 is made up of 14 amino acids. Trimming removed 0 bases from V and 3 bases from J, with 7 bases in between. Germline assignment: CDR1 LNHNV and CDR2 YYDKDF (reference sequence). Here the CDR3 reads CATSRDRPTDTQYF. CDR3 nucleotide sequence: TGTGCCACCAGCAGAGACCGTCCGACAGATACGCAGTATTTT.

The chain carries TRBV30 and TRBJ2-1; 14 bases agree with TRBD2. Per germline, CDR1 GTSNPN and CDR2 SVGIG (reference sequence). This CDR3 region has 16 residues. Trimming removed 5 bases from V and 2 bases from J; junction bases left unmatched: 5. The CDR3 protein is CAWGTSGGYTYNEQFF. The CDR3 coding sequence is TGTGCCTGGGGGACTAGCGGGGGATATACCTACAATGAGCAGTTCTTC.

V usage is TRBV2 and J usage is TRBJ2-2, with TRBD2 matching over 12 bases. There are 19 residues in the CDR3. V lost 5 bases to trimming and J lost 7 bases; unmatched junction nucleotides: 17. Germline CDR1 is SNHLY and CDR2 is FYNNEI. The CDR3 DNA sequence: TGTGCCAGCAGTTACACTCAGACTAGCGGGGGCCGCCGTTACGGGGAGCTGTTTTTT. This sequence encodes CASSYTQTSGGRRYGELFF.

The genes are TRBV5-8 and TRBJ1-3; D not resolved. Germline CDR1 is SGHTS and CDR2 is YDEGEE. The V and J ends lost 0 bases and 0 bases respectively, with 4 bases between them. CDR3 size: 14 residues. CDR3 nucleotide sequence: TGTGCCAGCAGCTTGGTTTACTCTGGAAACACCATATATTTT. This encodes CASSLVYSGNTIYF.

This clone was counted between two and nine times. This rearrangement joins TRBV4-1 to TRBJ2-1, with D uncertain. The V gene lost 4 bases and the J gene lost 8 bases, with 15 bases spanning the gap. Germline CDR1 MGHRA, CDR2 YSYEKL. The CDR3 extends over 14 amino acids. CDR3 in DNA: TGCGCCAGCAGCCCCAAGTCGGTTGCTTATGAGCAGTTCTTC. Protein: CASSPKSVAYEQFF.

This clone has more than one count but fewer than ten. It is unclear where the CDR3 begins or ends on the DNA, so no DNA is shown, and the CDR3 is as TCRdb lists it. This chain uses TRBV2 with TRBJ2-5; TRBD2 is taken as the D call from the table, unchecked against the DNA. Per germline, CDR1 SNHLY and CDR2 FYNNEI. The CDR3 has 13 amino acids, counting both end residues. The CDR3 is CASILGRGETQYF.

The V call is TRBV2, the J call TRBJ1-6; D remains ambiguous. The V and J ends lost 2 bases and 8 bases respectively, with 10 bases between them. This CDR3 is 14 amino acids long. Germline CDR1 SNHLY, CDR2 FYNNEI. The CDR3 reads CASSEWAVDSPLHF. In DNA form, the CDR3 reads TGTGCCAGCAGTGAATGGGCAGTAGATTCACCCCTCCACTTT.

The chain couples TRBV13 to TRBJ1-2; the D is unclear. The CDR3 consists of 12 residues. V was clipped by 3 bases and J by 6 bases, with 8 bases between them. Germline V lookup: CDR1 PRHDT, CDR2 FYEKMQ (reference sequence). CDR3 in DNA: TGTGCCAGCAGCTTCCTCGCGGATGGCTACACCTTC. Amino acids: CASSFLADGYTF.

The chain recombines TRBV28 with TRBJ2-3; 8 bases map to TRBD2. Per the germline V gene, CDR1 is MDHEN and CDR2 is SYDVKM. The CDR3 contains 17 residues. V dropped 4 bases and J dropped 3; count of bases not matched to a gene: 12. The CDR3 reads CASSSSYLLAGTDTQYF. As DNA, the CDR3 is TGTGCCAGCAGTTCATCATATCTGCTAGCGGGTACAGATACGCAGTATTTT.

The rearrangement joins TRBV25-1 to TRBJ2-3; maybe TRBD1 (6 bases). The germline V gene has CDR1 MGHDK and CDR2 SYGVNS. The CDR3 length is 14 residues. V shed 3 bases and J shed 0 bases, with 7 bases lying between them. CDR3 region: CASSEGASTDTQYF. The CDR3 DNA sequence: TGTGCCAGCAGTGAGGGGGCTAGCACAGATACGCAGTATTTT.

V and J are TRBV6-5 and TRBJ1-2; possible D gene TRBD1, 5 bases. The CDR3 consists of 15 residues. Trimming removed 5 bases at V and 8 bases at J, with 21 bases between. CDR1 is MNHEY and CDR2 is SVGAGI in the germline V gene. The CDR3 DNA follows: TGTGCCAGCAGTATCACAGGTGGTTGGTCTGCGGGCTACACCTTC. Encoded protein: CASSITGGWSAGYTF.

CDR3 protein: CASSQDRALQYF. CDR3 coding DNA: TGCGCCAGCAGCCAAGACAGGGCTCTTCAGTACTTC. J is TRBJ2-4 and V is TRBV4-1, with a possible D match to TRBD1 (5 bases). Trimming removed 0 bases at V and 11 bases at J, with 8 bases between. This CDR3 spans 12 amino acids. CDR1 and CDR2 (germline): MGHRA, YSYEKL.

J is TRBJ1-2 and V is TRBV19, with no clear D. This CDR3 spans 14 amino acids. V was clipped by 9 bases and J by 0 bases, with 14 bases between them. The germline V gene has CDR1 LNHDA and CDR2 SQIVND (reference sequence). The CDR3 protein is CASRWAGANYGYTF. As DNA, the CDR3 is TGTGCCAGCCGGTGGGCGGGAGCTAACTATGGCTACACCTTC.

The chain combines TRBV28 with TRBJ1-1, with no clear D. V shed 5 bases and J shed 6 bases, with 10 bases lying between them. This CDR3 spans 12 amino acids. Germline CDR1 is MDHEN and CDR2 is SYDVKM. The CDR3 reads CASSPIGPEAFF. Here the CDR3 DNA reads TGTGCCAGCAGTCCAATTGGGCCTGAAGCTTTCTTT.

J is TRBJ2-5 and V is TRBV5-5; 8 nucleotides match TRBD2. J was trimmed by 1 base and V by 0 bases; bases with no gene match: 2. Per the germline V gene, CDR1 is SGHKS and CDR2 is YYEKEE (reference sequence). This CDR3 region has 15 residues. This CDR3 is CASSLALAAQETQYF. CDR3 DNA: TGTGCCAGCAGCTTGGCACTAGCGGCCCAAGAGACCCAGTACTTC.

J is TRBJ2-7 and V is TRBV27, with 8 bases fitting TRBD2. V gave up 6 bases and J gave up 2 bases; unmatched junction bases: 9. The CDR3 length is 15 residues. The germline CDR1 and CDR2 sequences are MNHEY and SMNVEV (reference sequence). Here the CDR3 DNA reads TGTGCCAGCAGCCGCGGGGGGCACCCGACCTACGAGCAGTACTTC. This gives the protein CASSRGGHPTYEQYF.

J is TRBJ1-2 and V is TRBV29-1, with 8 bases matching TRBD1. Germline V gives CDR1 SQVTM, CDR2 ANQGSEA. There are 13 residues in the CDR3. J gave up 6 bases and V 6 bases, and 9 bases lay outside the gene matches. In DNA, the CDR3 is TGCAGCGTGGGAGGACAGGGTATTGATGGCTACACCTTC. Translation: CSVGGQGIDGYTF.